The present entry profiles one T cell receptor (beta chain) with its context. This entry belongs to a study of blood T cell repertoires in COVID-19. Study in general: Researchers got acute and convalescent COVID-19 samples from the United States, Italy and Spain.

Germline V lookup: CDR1 MNHNS, CDR2 SASEGT. The germline V and J ends were trimmed by 2 bases and 7 bases, with 15 bases remaining between them. The CDR3 spans 15 residues. Only in-frame clones appear in the TCRdb table, and some are missing; sequencing was by immunoSEQ multiplex PCR. The sample yields about 41,000 clones, about 85% seen once. The chain combines TRBV6-1 with TRBJ1-5; the D is unclear. The origin of this receptor is a woman of 80 years or more with acute or convalescent COVID-19. Material for sequencing was peripheral blood. The chain's CDR3 is CASSEMGGTLQPQHF. The DNA of the CDR3 is TGTGCCAGCAGTGAAATGGGAGGCACCCTCCAGCCCCAGCATTTT.